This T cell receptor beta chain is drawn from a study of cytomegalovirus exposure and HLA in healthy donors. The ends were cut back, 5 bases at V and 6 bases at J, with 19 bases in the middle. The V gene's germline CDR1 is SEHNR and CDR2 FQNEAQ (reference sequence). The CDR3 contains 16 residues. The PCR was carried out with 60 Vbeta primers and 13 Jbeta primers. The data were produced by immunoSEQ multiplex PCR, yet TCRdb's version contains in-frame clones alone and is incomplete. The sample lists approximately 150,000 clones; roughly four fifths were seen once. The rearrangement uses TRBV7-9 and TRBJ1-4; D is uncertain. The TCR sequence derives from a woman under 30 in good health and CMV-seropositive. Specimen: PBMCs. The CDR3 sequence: CASSRPRGEGDEKLFF. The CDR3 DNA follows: TGTGCCAGCAGCCGCCCTCGCGGGGAAGGAGATGAAAAACTGTTTTTT.